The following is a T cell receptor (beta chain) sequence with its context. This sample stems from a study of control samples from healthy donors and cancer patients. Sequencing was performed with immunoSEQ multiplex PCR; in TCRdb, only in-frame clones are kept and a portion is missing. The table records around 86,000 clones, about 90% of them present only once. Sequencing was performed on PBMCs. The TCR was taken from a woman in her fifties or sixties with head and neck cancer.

CDR3 residues: CASAGTDKNIQYF. The CDR3 region has the DNA TGTGCCAGCGCCGGGACGGACAAAAACATTCAGTACTTC. This rearrangement joins TRBV5-5 to TRBJ2-4, with D perhaps given as TRBD1 or TRBD2 (5 bases each). Trimming shortened V by 7 bases and J by 3 bases, and 11 bases separated the two germline ends. Per germline, CDR1 SGHKS and CDR2 YYEKEE (reference sequence). There are 13 residues in the CDR3.